This T cell receptor (beta chain) appears in the sequencing data of a study of breast tumors, draining lymph nodes, adjacent tissues. This clonotype was picked up many times. As yet, its antigen is unknown. TCRdb recomputed calls from the multiplex PCR reads with MiXCR, one row per CDR3 protein. This table holds about 170,000 distinct CDR3 sequences, approximately 30% found once. The lymph nodes were axillary draining lymph nodes from breast cancer patients. Regarding the study as a whole: Tumor TCR diversity was below lymph nodes but above nontumor tissue. Findings are consistent with lymph node origin and intratumoral expansion of most tumor T cells. Data only fit, rather than demonstrated, lymph node origin of most tumor T cells. Compared with basal-like, luminal-like tumors shared significantly more repertoire with nontumor tissue.

Sample: axillary lymph node tissue. The TCR comes from a female donor with breast cancer. Some clones in this sample may be carry-over from other donors' samples.

Here the CDR3 reads CSATRDPYEQYF. CDR3 sequence (DNA): TGCAGTGCTACGAGGGACCCCTACGAGCAGTACTTC. The chain couples TRBV20-1 to TRBJ2-7; D is tentatively TRBD1 or TRBD2 (5 bases each). This CDR3 comprises 12 residues. V shed 4 bases and J shed 2 bases, with 9 bases lying between them. Germline V gene sequence: CDR1 DFQATT, CDR2 SNEGSKA (reference sequence).